This TCR beta chain emerged from a study of blood T cell repertoires in COVID-19. CDR3 size: 14 residues. Germline V gives CDR1 SGHVS, CDR2 FQNEAQ. The ends were cut back, 1 base at V and 1 base at J, with 7 bases in the middle. Sequenced by immunoSEQ multiplex PCR; TCRdb stores in-frame clones only, minus some. This table holds about 160,000 clones, roughly 82% found once. Material: peripheral blood. V is TRBV7-8 and J is TRBJ1-1; D not certain. The receptor was isolated from a woman between 40 and 50 years old with COVID-19, enrolled during active disease. CDR3 residues: CASSLVSGNTEAFF. The CDR3 coding sequence is TGTGCCAGCAGCTTAGTCTCGGGGAACACTGAAGCTTTCTTT.